The 18 T cell receptor beta chains listed next were all sequenced from one sample in a study of cytomegalovirus exposure and HLA in healthy donors. The PCR used 60 Vbeta and 13 Jbeta primers. TCRdb's table, derived via immunoSEQ multiplex PCR, lists solely in-frame clones and lacks some. The sample holds approximately 190,000 clones, about 81% seen once. Sequenced material: PBMCs. The receptors come from a woman aged 18-30 years in good health and CMV-seronegative.

The rearrangement uses TRBV2 and TRBJ2-7; 7 nucleotides align to TRBD2. This CDR3 is 16 amino acids long. Germline trimming cut 6 bases from V and 6 bases from J; bases unmatched to any gene: 17. Germline V lookup: CDR1 SNHLY, CDR2 FYNNEI. The CDR3 DNA follows: TGTGCCAGCAGGCCTGGGGCGGGAGTCGAACGCTTCGAGCAGTACTTC. This codes for CASRPGAGVERFEQYF.

This clone was seen only a few times. The chain combines TRBV18 with TRBJ2-7; unclear D gene. V lost 5 bases and J lost 3, with 14 bases in between. The CDR3 covers 14 residues. CDR1 KGHSH and CDR2 LQKENI come from the germline V gene. CDR3 sequence reads: CASSKGDPNYEQYF. The DNA for the CDR3 is TGTGCCAGCTCAAAAGGAGACCCAAACTACGAGCAGTACTTC.

As to this clone: An end of the junction does not agree with germline; a read error may underlie this. The chain joins TRBV27 to TRBJ2-7; D perhaps matches TRBD2 (7 bases). This CDR3 comprises 13 residues. Germline V CDR1 and CDR2: MNHEY, SMNVEV (reference sequence). The CDR3 DNA reads TGTGCCAACAGTCTCCTGCGGGGGCCTGGGCAGTACTTC. Translated: CANSLLRGPGQYF.

The chain couples TRBV6-1 to TRBJ2-3, with D perhaps TRBD2 (6 bases). V was trimmed by 8 bases and J by 5 bases, leaving 11 bases between them. This CDR3 contains 12 residues. CDR1 and CDR2 from the germline V gene are MNHNS and SASEGT. The CDR3 region is CASVKEGDTQYF. CDR3 DNA: TGTGCCAGCGTCAAGGAGGGAGATACGCAGTATTTT.

J is TRBJ2-5 and V is TRBV29-1; 10 bases match TRBD1. V lost 2 bases to trimming and J lost 4 bases; unmatched junction nucleotides: 7. This CDR3 is 15 amino acids long. The germline V gene encodes CDR1 SQVTM and CDR2 ANQGSEA. The CDR3 DNA reads as TGCAGCGTTGAATTACGGGACAGGGGCACAGAGACCCAGTACTTC. Its translation: CSVELRDRGTETQYF.

V gene TRBV7-3 combines with J gene TRBJ2-1, with 9 bases fitting TRBD2. Germline V lookup: CDR1 SGHTA, CDR2 FQGTGA. Germline trimming cut 0 bases from V and 5 bases from J; bases unmatched to any gene: 2. The CDR3 is made up of 15 amino acids. The CDR3 DNA sequence: TGTGCCAGCAGCTTAACGGCTAGCGGGGACAATGAGCAGTTCTTC. It specifies CASSLTASGDNEQFF.

The CDR3 is CSAKGGEKLFF. The CDR3, as DNA: TGCAGTGCTAAGGGAGGGGAAAAACTGTTTTTT. The rearrangement uses TRBV20-1 and TRBJ1-4; no clear D. Trimming took off 4 bases at V and 8 bases at J, with 8 bases between the two ends. The germline V gene has CDR1 DFQATT and CDR2 SNEGSKA (reference sequence). This CDR3 is 11 amino acids long.

This clone appeared a single time. The rearrangement uses TRBV19 and TRBJ2-3, with 7 bases lining up with TRBD1. Germline V gene sequence: CDR1 LNHDA, CDR2 SQIVND (reference sequence). The CDR3 has 14 residues. V dropped 7 bases and J dropped 6; count of bases not matched to a gene: 10. CDR3 region: CASTTTGFVDTQYF. The CDR3 DNA reads as TGTGCCAGTACCACGACAGGGTTCGTCGATACGCAGTATTTT.

The genes are TRBV10-3 and TRBJ2-2; 9 positions match TRBD2. The trim removed 11 bases at V and 5 bases at J, leaving 9 bases unmatched. The CDR3 length is 14 residues. Germline CDR1 ENHRY, CDR2 SYGVKD. Here the CDR3 DNA reads TGTGCCTCTCGACTAGCGGACCAAACCGGGGAGCTGTTTTTT. Amino acids: CASRLADQTGELFF.

This clone was recorded a few times. The gene calls are TRBV7-9 and TRBJ2-5; TRBD2 matches at 9 bases. The assigned J gene may be wrong: the sequence end matches TRBJ2-7 better. The germline V gene has CDR1 SEHNR and CDR2 FQNEAQ (reference sequence). There are 15 residues in the CDR3. CDR3 sequence reads: CASSPLGGRAHEQYF. The CDR3 region has the DNA TGTGCCAGCAGCCCCTTGGGCGGGAGGGCCCACGAGCAGTACTTC.

To note about this clone: One end of the junction varies from germline; a read error may be responsible. Other DNA sequences in the sample encode the same CDR3. The chain is built from TRBV10-1 and TRBJ1-1; D gene ambiguous. Germline V CDR1 and CDR2: WNHNN, SYGVQD (reference sequence). CDR3 size: 13 residues. Here the CDR3 reads CASSDDTLTEAFF. The CDR3 bases are TGTGCCAGCAGTGATGACACTCTCACTGAAGCTTTCTTT.

The V call is TRBV4-2, the J call TRBJ1-3; perhaps TRBD1 as D (5 bases). The CDR3 has 20 amino acids. Germline V gives CDR1 LGHNA, CDR2 YNFKEQ. The ends were cut back, 3 bases at V and 2 bases at J, with 26 bases in the middle. CDR3 DNA sequence: TGTGCCAGCAGCCATCACCCCCTCATTTTCCAGACAGATACTGGAAACACCATATATTTT. Translated: CASSHHPLIFQTDTGNTIYF.

For the CDR3, the DNA is TGTGCCAGCAGCTTAGTAGGATCTTGGACTAGCGGGGGGAATGAGCAGTTCTTC. Translated, it gives CASSLVGSWTSGGNEQFF. This chain uses TRBV7-2 with TRBJ2-1, with 14 positions matching TRBD2. V lost 1 base and J lost 7; bases outside the gene matches: 9. Germline lookup yields CDR1 SGHTA and CDR2 FQGNSA. The CDR3 is made up of 18 amino acids.

This chain links TRBV5-1 with TRBJ2-7; 8 bases are shared with TRBD1. The V gene end was trimmed by 4 bases and the J gene end by 5 bases; junction bases not matched to a gene: 5. Germline V lookup: CDR1 SGHRS, CDR2 YFSETQ. This CDR3 has 13 residues. CDR3 residues: CASSHDRGHEQYF. DNA for the CDR3: TGCGCCAGCAGCCATGACAGGGGACACGAGCAGTACTTC.

This chain's CDR3 is CASSPGLRASAQGDEQYF. CDR3 nucleotides: TGTGCCAGCAGCCCGGGGTTGAGGGCTAGCGCCCAAGGGGACGAGCAGTACTTC. The chain joins TRBV7-9 to TRBJ2-7; maybe TRBD2 (6 bases). The CDR3 sequence is 18 residues long. The V and J ends lost 5 bases and 5 bases respectively, with 28 bases between them. Germline values: CDR1 SEHNR, CDR2 FQNEAQ (reference sequence).

J is TRBJ2-1 and V is TRBV6-1; D is undetermined. The V gene's germline CDR1 is MNHNS and CDR2 SASEGT. Deletions cut 4 bases from V and 2 bases from J, with 6 bases between. This CDR3 comprises 13 residues. CDR3 region: CASSVSTYNEQFF. In DNA form, the CDR3 reads TGTGCCAGCAGTGTTTCAACCTACAATGAGCAGTTCTTC.

The chain recombines TRBV27 with TRBJ2-2, with TRBD2 matching over 13 bases. Germline V gives CDR1 MNHEY, CDR2 SMNVEV (reference sequence). The CDR3 is 19 amino acids. The junction had 8 bases not matched to a gene; V was cut back by 0 bases and J by 4 bases. The CDR3 is CASSLSTWTSGRITGELFF. DNA of the CDR3: TGTGCCAGCAGTTTATCGACTTGGACTAGCGGGAGAATCACCGGGGAGCTGTTTTTT.

CDR3 sequence: CASSSGPQGIGEKLFF. CDR3 DNA sequence: TGTGCCAGCAGCTCGGGCCCCCAGGGGATCGGTGAAAAACTGTTTTTT. V and J are TRBV7-3 and TRBJ1-4, with D perhaps TRBD1 (6 bases). This CDR3 contains 16 residues. V was trimmed by 4 bases and J by 7 bases, leaving 19 bases between them. CDR1 SGHTA and CDR2 FQGTGA come from the germline V gene.